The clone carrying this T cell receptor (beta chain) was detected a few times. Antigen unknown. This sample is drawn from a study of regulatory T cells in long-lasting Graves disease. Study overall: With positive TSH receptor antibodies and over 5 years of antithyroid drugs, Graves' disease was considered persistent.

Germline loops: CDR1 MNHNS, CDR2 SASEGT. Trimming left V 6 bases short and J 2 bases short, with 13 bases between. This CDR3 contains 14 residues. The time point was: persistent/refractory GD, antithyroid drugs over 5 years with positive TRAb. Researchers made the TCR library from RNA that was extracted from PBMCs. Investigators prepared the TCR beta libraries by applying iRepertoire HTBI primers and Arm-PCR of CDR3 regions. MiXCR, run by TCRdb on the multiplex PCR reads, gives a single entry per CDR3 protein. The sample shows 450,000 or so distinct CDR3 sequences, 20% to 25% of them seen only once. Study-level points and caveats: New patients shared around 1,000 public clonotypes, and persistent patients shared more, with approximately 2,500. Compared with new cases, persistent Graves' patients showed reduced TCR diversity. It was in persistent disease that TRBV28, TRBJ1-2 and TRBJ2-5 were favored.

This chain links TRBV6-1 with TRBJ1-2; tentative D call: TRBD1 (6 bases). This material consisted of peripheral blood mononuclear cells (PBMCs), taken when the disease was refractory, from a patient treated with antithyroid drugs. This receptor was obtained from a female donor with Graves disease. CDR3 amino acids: CASRTGSGNYGYTF. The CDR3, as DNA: TGTGCCAGCAGAACAGGGTCTGGGAACTATGGCTACACCTTC.